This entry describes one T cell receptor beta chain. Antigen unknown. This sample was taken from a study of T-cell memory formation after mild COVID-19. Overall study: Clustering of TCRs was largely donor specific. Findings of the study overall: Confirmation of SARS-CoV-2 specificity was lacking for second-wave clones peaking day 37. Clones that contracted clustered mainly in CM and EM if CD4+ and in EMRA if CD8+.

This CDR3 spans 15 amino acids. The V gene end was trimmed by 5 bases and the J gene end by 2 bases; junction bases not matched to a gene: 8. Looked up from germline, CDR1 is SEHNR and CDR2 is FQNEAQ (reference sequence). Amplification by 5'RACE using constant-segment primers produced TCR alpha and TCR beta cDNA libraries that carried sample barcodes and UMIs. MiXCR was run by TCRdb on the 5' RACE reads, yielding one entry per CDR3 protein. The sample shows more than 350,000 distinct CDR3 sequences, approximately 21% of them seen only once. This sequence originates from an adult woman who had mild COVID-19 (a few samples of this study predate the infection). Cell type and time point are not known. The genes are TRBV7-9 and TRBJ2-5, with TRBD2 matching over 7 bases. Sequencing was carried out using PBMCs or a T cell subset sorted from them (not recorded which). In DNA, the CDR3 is TGTGCCAGCAGCCATCAGGGCGGGGGACAAGAGACCCAGTACTTC. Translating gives CASSHQGGGQETQYF.